Shown below are 5 T cell receptor beta chains from a single sample sequenced in a study of cytomegalovirus exposure and HLA in healthy donors. PCR involved 60 Vbeta and 13 Jbeta primers. The data were produced by immunoSEQ multiplex PCR, yet TCRdb's version contains in-frame clones alone and is incomplete. This table holds under 150,000 clones, about 85% found once. Input material: PBMCs. The receptors originated from a boy between 10 and 17 years old in good health and CMV-seronegative.

V is TRBV6-6 and J is TRBJ2-7; 9 nucleotides match TRBD2. The V gene end was trimmed by 2 bases and the J gene end by 2 bases; junction bases not matched to a gene: 7. The germline gives CDR1 MNHNY, CDR2 SVGAGI (reference sequence). This CDR3 contains 16 residues. The CDR3 is CASSYPSAGGTYEQYF. For the CDR3, the DNA is TGTGCCAGCAGTTACCCGTCAGCGGGGGGAACCTACGAGCAGTACTTC.

The genes are TRBV4-1 and TRBJ2-5, with 8 bases identical to TRBD1. Judging by the DNA end, TRBJ2-7 fits better; the J call may be wrong. The CDR3 runs to 15 residues. CDR1 is MGHRA, CDR2 YSYEKL, per germline. DNA of the CDR3: TGCGCCAGCAGCCAAGATGGGACAGGCACCTACGAGCAGTACTTC. Translation gives CASSQDGTGTYEQYF.

The J gene is TRBJ1-1, the V gene TRBV7-9, with D perhaps TRBD1 (6 bases). The CDR3 spans 14 residues. V was shortened by 5 bases and J by 0 bases, with 10 bases between the two germline ends. The germline V gene encodes CDR1 SEHNR and CDR2 FQNEAQ (reference sequence). The CDR3: CASSRRQVNTEAFF. The DNA for the CDR3 is TGTGCCAGCAGCCGCAGACAGGTGAACACTGAAGCTTTCTTT.

V gene TRBV6-1 combines with J gene TRBJ2-1; 9 positions agree with TRBD1. Germline loops: CDR1 MNHNS, CDR2 SASEGT. The CDR3 is 15 amino acids. V lost 6 bases and J lost 2; bases outside the gene matches: 5. This chain's CDR3 is CASREDRGPYNEQFF. The DNA for the CDR3 is TGTGCCAGCAGAGAGGACAGGGGCCCCTACAATGAGCAGTTCTTC.

V is TRBV7-3 and J is TRBJ2-1; D is perhaps TRBD1 (6 bases). V was shortened by 5 bases and J by 4 bases, with 9 bases between the two germline ends. The CDR3 has 13 amino acids. Germline V gene sequence: CDR1 SGHTA, CDR2 FQGTGA. The CDR3 nucleotides are TGTGCCAGCAGCCTGGACAGTTACAATGAGCAGTTCTTC. This codes for CASSLDSYNEQFF.